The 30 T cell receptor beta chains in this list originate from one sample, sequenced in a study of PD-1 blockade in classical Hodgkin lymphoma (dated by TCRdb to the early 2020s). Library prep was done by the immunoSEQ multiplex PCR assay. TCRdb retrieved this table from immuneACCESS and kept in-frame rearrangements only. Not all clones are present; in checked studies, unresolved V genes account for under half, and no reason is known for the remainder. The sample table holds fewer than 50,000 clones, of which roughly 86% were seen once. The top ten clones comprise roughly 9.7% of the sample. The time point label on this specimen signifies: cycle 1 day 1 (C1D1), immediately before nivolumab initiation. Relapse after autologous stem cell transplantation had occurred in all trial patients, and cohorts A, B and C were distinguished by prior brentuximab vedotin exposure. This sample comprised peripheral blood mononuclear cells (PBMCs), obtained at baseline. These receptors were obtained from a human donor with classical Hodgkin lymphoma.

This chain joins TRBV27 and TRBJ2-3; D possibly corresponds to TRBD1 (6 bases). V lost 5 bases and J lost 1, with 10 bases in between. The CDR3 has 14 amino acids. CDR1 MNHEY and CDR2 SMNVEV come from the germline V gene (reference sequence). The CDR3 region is CASSPGHRTDTQYF. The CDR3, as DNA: TGTGCCAGCAGTCCGGGACATCGCACAGATACGCAGTATTTT.

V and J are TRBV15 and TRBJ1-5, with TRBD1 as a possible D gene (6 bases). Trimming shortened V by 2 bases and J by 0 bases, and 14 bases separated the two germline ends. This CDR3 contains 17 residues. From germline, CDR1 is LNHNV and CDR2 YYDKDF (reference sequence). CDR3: CATSRFRGQNSNQPQHF. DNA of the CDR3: TGTGCCACCAGCAGATTCCGAGGACAGAATAGCAATCAGCCCCAGCATTTT.

CDR3 DNA sequence: TGTGCCAGCAGCCCGTCCCGGGGGGCCCGCACAGATACGCAGTATTTT. Translating gives CASSPSRGARTDTQYF. The chain joins TRBV11-3 to TRBJ2-3, with a possible D match to TRBD2 (7 bases). The CDR3 is 16 amino acids. CDR1 is SGHNT, CDR2 YENEEA, per germline. V was shortened by 5 bases and J by 1 base, with 16 bases between the two germline ends.

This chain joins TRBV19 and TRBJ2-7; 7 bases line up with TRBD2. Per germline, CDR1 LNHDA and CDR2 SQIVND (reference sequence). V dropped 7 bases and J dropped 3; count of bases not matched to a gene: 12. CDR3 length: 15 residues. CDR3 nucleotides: TGTGCCAGTAAACCCGGGAGCGGGATTGGCTACGAGCAGTACTTC. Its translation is CASKPGSGIGYEQYF.

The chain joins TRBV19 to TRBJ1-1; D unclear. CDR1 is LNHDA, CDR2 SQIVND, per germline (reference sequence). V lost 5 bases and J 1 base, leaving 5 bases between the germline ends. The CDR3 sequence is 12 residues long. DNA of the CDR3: TGTGCCAGTAGTCTACAGAACACTGAAGCTTTCTTT. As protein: CASSLQNTEAFF.

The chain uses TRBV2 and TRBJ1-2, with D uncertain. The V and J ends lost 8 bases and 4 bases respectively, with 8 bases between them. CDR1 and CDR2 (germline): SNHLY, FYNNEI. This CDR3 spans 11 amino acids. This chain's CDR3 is CASSSSYGYTF. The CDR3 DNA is TGTGCCAGCTCCTCATCCTATGGCTACACCTTC.

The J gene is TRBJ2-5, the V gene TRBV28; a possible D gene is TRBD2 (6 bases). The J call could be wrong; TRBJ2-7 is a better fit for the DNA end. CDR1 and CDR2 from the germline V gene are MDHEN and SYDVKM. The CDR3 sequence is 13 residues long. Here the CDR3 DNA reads TGTGCCAGCAGTTGGGGGGAGAACTACGAGCAGTACTTC. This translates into CASSWGENYEQYF.

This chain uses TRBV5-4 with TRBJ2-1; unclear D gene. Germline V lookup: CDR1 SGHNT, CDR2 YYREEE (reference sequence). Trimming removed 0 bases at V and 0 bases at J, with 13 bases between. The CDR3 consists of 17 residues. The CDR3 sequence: CASSLAIGPRSYNEQFF. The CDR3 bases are TGTGCCAGCAGCTTGGCCATCGGGCCTCGCTCCTACAATGAGCAGTTCTTC.

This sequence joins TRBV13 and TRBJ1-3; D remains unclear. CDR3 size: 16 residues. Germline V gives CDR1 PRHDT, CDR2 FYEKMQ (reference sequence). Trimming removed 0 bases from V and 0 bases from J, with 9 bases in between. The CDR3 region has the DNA TGTGCCAGCAGCTTAGGCGGCCTATTCTCTGGAAACACCATATATTTT. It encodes CASSLGGLFSGNTIYF.

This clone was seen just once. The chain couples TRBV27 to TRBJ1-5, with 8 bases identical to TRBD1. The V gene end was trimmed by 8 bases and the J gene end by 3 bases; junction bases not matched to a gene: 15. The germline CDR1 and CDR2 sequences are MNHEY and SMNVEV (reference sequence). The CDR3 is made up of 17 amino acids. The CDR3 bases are TGTGCCAGCGGGGGGGACAGGTTAGGGGTGTTCAATCAGCCCCAGCATTTT. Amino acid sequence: CASGGDRLGVFNQPQHF.

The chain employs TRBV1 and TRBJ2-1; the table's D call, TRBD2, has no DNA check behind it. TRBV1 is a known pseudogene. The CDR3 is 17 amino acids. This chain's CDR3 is CTSSLPGTSGSNDEQFF. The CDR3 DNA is TGCACCAGCAGCTTACCCGGGACTAGCGGGAGTAACGATGAGCAGTTCTTC.

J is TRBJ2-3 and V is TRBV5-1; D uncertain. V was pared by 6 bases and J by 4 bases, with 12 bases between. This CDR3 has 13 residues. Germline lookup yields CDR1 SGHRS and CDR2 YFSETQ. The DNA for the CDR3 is TGCGCCAGCACTTTAGGCGGAGCAGATACGCAGTATTTT. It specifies CASTLGGADTQYF.

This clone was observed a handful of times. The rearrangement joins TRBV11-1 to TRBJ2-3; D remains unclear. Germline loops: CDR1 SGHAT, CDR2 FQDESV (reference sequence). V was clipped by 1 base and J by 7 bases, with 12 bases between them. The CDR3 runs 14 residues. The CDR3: CASSLGGWANTQYF. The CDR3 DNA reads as TGTGCCAGCAGCTTAGGCGGATGGGCGAATACGCAGTATTTT.

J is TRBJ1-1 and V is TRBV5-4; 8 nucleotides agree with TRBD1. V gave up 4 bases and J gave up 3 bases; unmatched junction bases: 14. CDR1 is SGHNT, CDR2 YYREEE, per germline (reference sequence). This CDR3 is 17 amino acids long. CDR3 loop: CASSPGQGLVSYTEAFF. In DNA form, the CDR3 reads TGTGCCAGCAGCCCTGGACAGGGATTGGTGAGCTACACTGAAGCTTTCTTT.

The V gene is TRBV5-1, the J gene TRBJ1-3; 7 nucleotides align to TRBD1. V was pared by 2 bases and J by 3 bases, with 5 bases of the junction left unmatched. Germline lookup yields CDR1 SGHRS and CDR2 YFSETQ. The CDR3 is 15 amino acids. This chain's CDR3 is CASSLQGWNGNTIYF. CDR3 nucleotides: TGCGCCAGCAGCTTACAGGGGTGGAATGGAAACACCATATATTTT.

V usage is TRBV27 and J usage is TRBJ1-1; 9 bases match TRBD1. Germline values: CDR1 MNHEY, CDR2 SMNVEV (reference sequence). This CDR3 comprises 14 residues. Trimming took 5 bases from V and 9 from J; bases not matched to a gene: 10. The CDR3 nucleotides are TGTGCCAGCAGTGGAAACCGGGACAGGGACAAAGCTTTCTTT. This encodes CASSGNRDRDKAFF.

The CDR3 spells CASSLRATQETQYF. CDR3 sequence (DNA): TGTGCCAGCAGCCTCCGCGCAACCCAAGAGACCCAGTACTTC. The rearrangement links TRBV13 to TRBJ2-5, with unresolved D. The germline CDR1 and CDR2 sequences are PRHDT and FYEKMQ (reference sequence). V lost 5 bases and J 1 base, leaving 11 bases between the germline ends. The CDR3 has 14 amino acids.

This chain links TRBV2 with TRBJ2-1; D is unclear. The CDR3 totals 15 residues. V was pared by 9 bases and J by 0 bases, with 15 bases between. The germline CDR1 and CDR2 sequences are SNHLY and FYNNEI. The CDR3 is CASSFLLGSYNEQFF. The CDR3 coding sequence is TGTGCCAGTAGCTTTCTTTTGGGCTCCTACAATGAGCAGTTCTTC.

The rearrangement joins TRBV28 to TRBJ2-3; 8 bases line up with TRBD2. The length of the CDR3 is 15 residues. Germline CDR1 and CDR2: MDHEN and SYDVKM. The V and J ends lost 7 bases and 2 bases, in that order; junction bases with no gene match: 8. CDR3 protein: CASTGGGLVTDTQYF. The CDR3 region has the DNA TGTGCCAGCACCGGGGGGGGACTAGTCACAGATACGCAGTATTTT.

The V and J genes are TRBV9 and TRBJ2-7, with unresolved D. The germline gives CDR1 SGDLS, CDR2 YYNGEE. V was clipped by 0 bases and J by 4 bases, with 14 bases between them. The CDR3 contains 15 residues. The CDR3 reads CASSVAPGREYEQYF. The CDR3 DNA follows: TGTGCCAGCAGCGTAGCCCCGGGCAGAGAGTACGAGCAGTACTTC.

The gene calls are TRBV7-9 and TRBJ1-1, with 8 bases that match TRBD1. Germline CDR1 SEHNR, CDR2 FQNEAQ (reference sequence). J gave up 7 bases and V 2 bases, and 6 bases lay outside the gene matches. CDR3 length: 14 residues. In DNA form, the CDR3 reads TGTGCCAGCAGCTTACGTCAGGGGGCAGATGAAGCTTTCTTT. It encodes CASSLRQGADEAFF.

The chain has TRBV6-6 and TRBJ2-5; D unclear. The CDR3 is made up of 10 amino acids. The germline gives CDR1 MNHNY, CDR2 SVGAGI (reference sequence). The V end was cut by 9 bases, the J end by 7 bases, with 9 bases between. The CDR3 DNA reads TGTGCCAGTCTATCAGGGACCCAGTACTTC. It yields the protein CASLSGTQYF.

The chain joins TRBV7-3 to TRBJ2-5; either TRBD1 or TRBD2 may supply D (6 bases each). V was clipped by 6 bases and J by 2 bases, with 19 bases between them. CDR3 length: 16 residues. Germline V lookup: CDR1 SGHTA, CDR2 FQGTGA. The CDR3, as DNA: TGTGCCAGCAGTTTAGTTCTAGCGAGGGGGCAAGAGACCCAGTACTTC. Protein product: CASSLVLARGQETQYF.

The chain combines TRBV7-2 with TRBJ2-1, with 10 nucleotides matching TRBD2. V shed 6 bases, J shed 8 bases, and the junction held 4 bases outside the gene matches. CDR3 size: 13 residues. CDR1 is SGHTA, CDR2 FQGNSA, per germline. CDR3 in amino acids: CASRAGGPYEQFF. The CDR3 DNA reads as TGTGCCAGCAGAGCGGGAGGGCCTTATGAGCAGTTCTTC.

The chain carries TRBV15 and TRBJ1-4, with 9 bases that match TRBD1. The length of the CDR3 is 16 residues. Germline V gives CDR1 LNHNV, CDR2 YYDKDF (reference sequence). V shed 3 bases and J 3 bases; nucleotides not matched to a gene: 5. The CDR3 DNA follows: TGTGCCACCAGCAGGGGGACAGGGCAGGCTAATGAAAAACTGTTTTTT. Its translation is CATSRGTGQANEKLFF.

CDR3 DNA sequence: TGTGCCAGCTCACCCTTGACAGGGGGAGCGGCTTTCTATGGCTACACCTTC. Protein product: CASSPLTGGAAFYGYTF. V gene TRBV18 combines with J gene TRBJ1-2; 9 bases match TRBD1. The CDR3 contains 17 residues. CDR1 is KGHSH, CDR2 LQKENI, per germline. Trimming removed 3 bases from V and 4 bases from J; junction bases left unmatched: 12.

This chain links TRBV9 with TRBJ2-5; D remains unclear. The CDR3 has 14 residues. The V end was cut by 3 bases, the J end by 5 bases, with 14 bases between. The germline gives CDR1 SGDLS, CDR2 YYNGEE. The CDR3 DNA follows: TGTGCCAGCAGCGCCTTGCTGAGTCGGGAGACCCAGTACTTC. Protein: CASSALLSRETQYF.

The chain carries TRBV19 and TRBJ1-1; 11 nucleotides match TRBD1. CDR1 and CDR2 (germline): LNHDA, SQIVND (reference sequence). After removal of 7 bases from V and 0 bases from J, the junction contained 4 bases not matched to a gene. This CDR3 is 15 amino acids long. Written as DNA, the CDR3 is TGTGCCAGTATATGGACAGGGGGCATGAACACTGAAGCTTTCTTT. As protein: CASIWTGGMNTEAFF.

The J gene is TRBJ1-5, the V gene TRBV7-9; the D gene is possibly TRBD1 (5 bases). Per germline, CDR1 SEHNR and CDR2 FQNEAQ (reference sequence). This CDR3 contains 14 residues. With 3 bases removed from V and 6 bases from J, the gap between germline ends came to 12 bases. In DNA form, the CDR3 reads TGTGCCAGCAGCTTGGACGGGGGGAGTCAGCCCCAGCATTTT. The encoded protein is CASSLDGGSQPQHF.

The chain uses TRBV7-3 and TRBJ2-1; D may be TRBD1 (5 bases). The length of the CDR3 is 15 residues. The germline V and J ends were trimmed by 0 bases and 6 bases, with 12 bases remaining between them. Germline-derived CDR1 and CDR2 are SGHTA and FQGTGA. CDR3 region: CASSLTVGLGNEQFF. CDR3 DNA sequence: TGTGCCAGCAGCTTAACTGTGGGGCTCGGCAATGAGCAGTTCTTC.